The next 25 T cell receptor beta chains were all read from a single sample in a study of blood T cell repertoires in COVID-19. This table comes from immunoSEQ multiplex PCR, and its TCRdb copy is limited to in-frame clones, with some not included. The repertoire holds roughly 300,000 clones, with 80% to 90% as singletons. The specimen sequenced was peripheral blood. These receptors all come from a woman between 50 and 59 years old who had recovered from COVID-19.

This sequence joins TRBV6-2 or TRBV6-3 and TRBJ1-1; the D gene is possibly TRBD1 (6 bases). The CDR3 totals 14 residues. The ends were cut back, 2 bases at V and 7 bases at J, with 14 bases in the middle. Germline assignment: CDR1 MNHEY and CDR2 SVGEGT. The CDR3 loop reads CASSYGGGFFEAFF. The CDR3 coding sequence is TGTGCCAGCAGTTACGGGGGCGGATTTTTTGAAGCTTTCTTT.

V gene TRBV19 combines with J gene TRBJ2-7; 8 bases map to TRBD1. Germline CDR1 is LNHDA and CDR2 is SQIVND (reference sequence). V shed 6 bases and J 0 bases; nucleotides not matched to a gene: 7. The CDR3 totals 15 residues. CDR3 DNA: TGTGCCAGTAGACAGTTCGGGACAGGCTCCTACGAGCAGTACTTC. Translated, it gives CASRQFGTGSYEQYF.

The chain recombines TRBV27 with TRBJ1-2; a possible D gene is TRBD1 (6 bases). Per germline, CDR1 MNHEY and CDR2 SMNVEV (reference sequence). Trimming stripped 5 bases from V and 5 bases from J, with 15 bases between. This CDR3 spans 14 amino acids. This chain's CDR3 is CASSPWTDLYGYTF. Here the CDR3 DNA reads TGTGCCAGCAGTCCCTGGACAGACCTATATGGCTACACCTTC.

The CDR3 nucleotides are TGTGCCAGCAGCTTAGCCGGCGGGGGTATGTACGAGCAGTACTTC. As protein: CASSLAGGGMYEQYF. The chain employs TRBV7-8 and TRBJ2-7, with TRBD2 identical over 7 bases. The CDR3 runs 15 residues. With 0 bases clipped from V and 4 bases from J, the junction kept 6 bases outside the gene matches. Germline V CDR1 and CDR2: SGHVS, FQNEAQ.

The CDR3 nucleotides read TGTGCTAGTGGTTTGGCAGACAGGGGTGCGGGGAACACTGAAGCTTTCTTT. This gives the protein CASGLADRGAGNTEAFF. The chain combines TRBV12-5 with TRBJ1-1, with 8 bases identical to TRBD1. Trimming removed 1 base from V and 1 base from J; junction bases left unmatched: 8. Germline CDR1 reads LGHNT; CDR2 reads FRNRAP. The CDR3 is 17 amino acids.

The V call is TRBV24-1, the J call TRBJ2-7; TRBD1 matches at 7 bases. This CDR3 region has 15 residues. CDR1 is KGHDR, CDR2 SFDVKD, per germline. Trimming took 4 bases from V and 5 from J; bases not matched to a gene: 10. The DNA for the CDR3 is TGTGCCACCAGTGACCGCCGGGACAGTCGCCACGAGCAGTACTTC. It is translated as CATSDRRDSRHEQYF.

V usage is TRBV5-1 and J usage is TRBJ1-1; no reliable D call. Per the germline V gene, CDR1 is SGHRS and CDR2 is YFSETQ. The CDR3 covers 13 residues. Trimming pared 5 bases from V and 0 bases from J, leaving 8 bases between. CDR3 sequence: CASRPSVNTEAFF. The CDR3 region has the DNA TGCGCCAGCAGGCCCTCGGTGAACACTGAAGCTTTCTTT.

The chain combines TRBV28 with TRBJ1-4; 10 nucleotides align to TRBD1. Trimming cost V 6 bases and J 8 bases; bases outside gene matches: 9. Germline CDR1 is MDHEN and CDR2 is SYDVKM. The CDR3 loop spans 15 amino acids. CDR3 loop: CASRPETGGEEKLFF. Written as DNA, the CDR3 is TGTGCCAGCAGGCCCGAGACAGGGGGCGAAGAAAAACTGTTTTTT. Together with reference TRBV28 and TRBJ1-4, the CDR3 gives the full variable domain: DVKVTQSSRYLVKRTGEKVFLECVQDMDHENMFWYRQDPGLGLRLIYFSYDVKMKEKGDIPEGYSVSREKKERFSLILESASTNQTSMYLCASRPETGGEEKLFFGSGTQLSVL.

The chain employs TRBV5-1 and TRBJ2-1, with 13 bases identical to TRBD2. V lost 0 bases to trimming and J lost 10 bases; unmatched junction nucleotides: 7. CDR1 and CDR2 from the germline V gene are SGHRS and YFSETQ. This CDR3 has 16 residues. CDR3 region: CASSLAVGLAGFEQFF. In nucleotides, the CDR3 is TGCGCCAGCAGCTTGGCCGTGGGACTAGCGGGATTCGAGCAGTTCTTC.

The rearrangement links TRBV11-1 to TRBJ1-1, with D possibly TRBD1 on 6 matching bases. The CDR3 loop spans 13 amino acids. In germline, CDR1 is SGHAT, CDR2 FQDESV (reference sequence). Trimming took 5 bases from V and 6 from J, leaving 13 bases between them. The CDR3 DNA sequence: TGTGCCAGCAGCCGCCCAGGGGTGGCTGAAGCTTTCTTT. Protein product: CASSRPGVAEAFF.

This clone was seen more than once but under ten times. The gene calls are TRBV4-2 and TRBJ2-2; possible D gene TRBD2, 6 bases. The CDR3 sequence is 17 residues long. Germline CDR1 LGHNA, CDR2 YNFKEQ. V gave up 6 bases and J gave up 4 bases, with 21 bases separating them. CDR3 DNA sequence: TGTGCCAGCAGTAACCCCGAAAGCCCCGGGGGCACCGGGGAGCTGTTTTTT. Translation gives CASSNPESPGGTGELFF.

The CDR3 loop is CASSSSSIQYF. CDR3 nucleotide sequence: TGTGCCAGCAGTTCATCCAGTATTCAGTACTTC. This chain uses TRBV6-2 or TRBV6-3 with TRBJ2-5, with D uncertain. This CDR3 contains 11 residues. CDR1 is MNHEY and CDR2 is SVGEGT in the germline V gene. V was clipped by 4 bases and J by 11 bases, with 11 bases between them.

The table lists this clone with a count of one. The J gene is TRBJ1-2, the V gene TRBV28; possible D gene TRBD1, 5 bases. Germline loops: CDR1 MDHEN, CDR2 SYDVKM. CDR3 length: 14 residues. V lost 5 bases and J 6 bases, leaving 16 bases between the germline ends. DNA for the CDR3: TGTGCCAGCAGTGGGGGGTCGCAGTATGATGGCTACACCTTC. Its translation: CASSGGSQYDGYTF.

The chain employs TRBV10-3 and TRBJ1-1; D unresolved. V was pared by 4 bases and J by 1 base, with 7 bases between. The CDR3 runs to 13 residues. Germline CDR1 and CDR2: ENHRY and SYGVKD. CDR3 in amino acids: CAISASGNTEAFF. CDR3 in DNA: TGTGCCATCAGTGCCTCGGGGAACACTGAAGCTTTCTTT.

The rearrangement joins TRBV6-2 or TRBV6-3 to TRBJ1-3; D is possibly TRBD1 (6 bases). Trimming took 5 bases from V and 4 from J, leaving 12 bases between them. Germline values: CDR1 MNHEY, CDR2 SVGEGT. This CDR3 is 14 amino acids long. CDR3 DNA: TGTGCCAGCAGTCTACAGGGAAACGGAAACACCATATATTTT. Translated: CASSLQGNGNTIYF.

The V call is TRBV28, the J call TRBJ2-7; 14 bases are a match to TRBD2. The CDR3 contains 16 residues. Losses at the gene ends were 7 bases for V and 6 bases for J; bases not matched to a gene: 11. Germline V gene sequence: CDR1 MDHEN, CDR2 SYDVKM. The CDR3 DNA is TGTGCCAGCACCTCATCCTGGACTAGCGGGAGGAGCGAGCAGTACTTC. Protein: CASTSSWTSGRSEQYF.

V is TRBV7-6 and J is TRBJ2-7; TRBD1 agrees at 10 bases. The germline gives CDR1 SGHVS, CDR2 FNYEAQ. V shed 5 bases and J 7 bases; nucleotides not matched to a gene: 17. CDR3 length: 17 residues. This chain's CDR3 is CASSPMPGQGSSGEQYF. CDR3 nucleotides: TGTGCCAGCAGCCCGATGCCGGGACAGGGGTCATCAGGAGAGCAGTACTTC.

The chain is built from TRBV28 and TRBJ1-5, with 8 nucleotides matching TRBD1. This CDR3 has 17 amino acids. With 1 base clipped from V and 3 bases from J, the junction kept 8 bases outside the gene matches. The germline gives CDR1 MDHEN, CDR2 SYDVKM. Here the CDR3 reads CASSLYRLTGDNQPQHF. The CDR3, as DNA: TGTGCCAGCAGTTTATACCGATTGACAGGGGACAATCAGCCCCAGCATTTT.

There are a few counts of this clone. The chain is built from TRBV5-4 and TRBJ2-7; TRBD1 aligns across 10 bases. The V and J ends lost 2 bases and 7 bases, in that order; junction bases with no gene match: 6. This CDR3 contains 14 residues. Germline lookup yields CDR1 SGHNT and CDR2 YYREEE (reference sequence). The CDR3 reads CASSLGTGALEQYF. The CDR3 bases are TGTGCCAGCAGCTTAGGGACAGGGGCCCTAGAGCAGTACTTC.

This chain connects TRBV18 to TRBJ1-1; no reliable D call. The CDR3 runs to 16 residues. Germline loops: CDR1 KGHSH, CDR2 LQKENI. V gave up 1 base and J gave up 2 bases, with 14 bases separating them. Here the CDR3 DNA reads TGTGCCAGCTCACCACTCCTTTCGGAACTAAACACTGAAGCTTTCTTT. Protein sequence: CASSPLLSELNTEAFF. The variable domain in full, completed from reference TRBV18 and TRBJ1-1, reads NAGVMQNPRHLVRRRGQEARLRCSPMKGHSHVYWYRQLPEEGLKFMVYLQKENIIDESGMPKERFSAEFPKEGPSILRIQQVVRGDSAAYFCASSPLLSELNTEAFFGQGTRLTVV.

The chain joins TRBV4-1 to TRBJ2-7; 10 bases fit TRBD1. The CDR3 runs to 16 residues. V shed 4 bases, J shed 6 bases, and the junction held 12 bases outside the gene matches. Germline V CDR1 and CDR2: MGHRA, YSYEKL. The CDR3 protein is CASSPDSGQGTLEQYF. The CDR3, as DNA: TGCGCCAGCAGCCCCGACTCGGGACAGGGGACGCTCGAGCAGTACTTC.

The chain has TRBV30 and TRBJ2-2, with TRBD2 as a possible D gene (6 bases). Germline CDR1 GTSNPN, CDR2 SVGIG (reference sequence). The germline V and J ends were trimmed by 8 bases and 7 bases, with 14 bases remaining between them. The CDR3 length is 12 residues. The CDR3, as DNA: TGTGCCGGTGAACGGGGAGGCGGGGAGCTGTTTTTT. Encoded protein: CAGERGGGELFF.

This chain's CDR3 is CASSPILGATEAFF. The CDR3 DNA sequence: TGCGCCAGCAGCCCTATTTTGGGGGCCACTGAAGCTTTCTTT. The rearrangement links TRBV5-1 to TRBJ1-1, with D possibly matching TRBD1 (6 bases). V was clipped by 4 bases and J by 4 bases, with 14 bases between them. The CDR3 covers 14 residues. CDR1 SGHRS and CDR2 YFSETQ come from the germline V gene.

In its sample, this clone was seen once. V usage is TRBV9 and J usage is TRBJ1-3; a weak D match, TRBD1 (6 bases). The CDR3 sequence is 17 residues long. V dropped 4 bases and J dropped 1 base, with 18 bases sitting between them. The germline gives CDR1 SGDLS, CDR2 YYNGEE. CDR3 bases: TGTGCCAGCAGCCCTACCGGGGGGCTCCTTTCTGGAAACACCATATATTTT. It translates to CASSPTGGLLSGNTIYF.

This chain joins TRBV19 and TRBJ2-7; TRBD1 matches 7 bases. From germline, CDR1 is LNHDA and CDR2 SQIVND (reference sequence). After removal of 8 bases from V and 5 bases from J, the junction contained 3 bases not matched to a gene. The CDR3 length is 11 residues. CDR3 protein: CASDQGDEQYF. The CDR3 nucleotides are TGTGCCAGTGATCAGGGGGACGAGCAGTACTTC. Full variable domain (rest looked up from reference TRBV19 and TRBJ2-7): DGGITQSPKYLFRKEGQNVTLSCEQNLNHDAMYWYRQDPGQGLRLIYYSQIVNDFQKGDIAEGYSVSREKKESFPLTVTSAQKNPTAFYLCASDQGDEQYFGPGTRLTVT.